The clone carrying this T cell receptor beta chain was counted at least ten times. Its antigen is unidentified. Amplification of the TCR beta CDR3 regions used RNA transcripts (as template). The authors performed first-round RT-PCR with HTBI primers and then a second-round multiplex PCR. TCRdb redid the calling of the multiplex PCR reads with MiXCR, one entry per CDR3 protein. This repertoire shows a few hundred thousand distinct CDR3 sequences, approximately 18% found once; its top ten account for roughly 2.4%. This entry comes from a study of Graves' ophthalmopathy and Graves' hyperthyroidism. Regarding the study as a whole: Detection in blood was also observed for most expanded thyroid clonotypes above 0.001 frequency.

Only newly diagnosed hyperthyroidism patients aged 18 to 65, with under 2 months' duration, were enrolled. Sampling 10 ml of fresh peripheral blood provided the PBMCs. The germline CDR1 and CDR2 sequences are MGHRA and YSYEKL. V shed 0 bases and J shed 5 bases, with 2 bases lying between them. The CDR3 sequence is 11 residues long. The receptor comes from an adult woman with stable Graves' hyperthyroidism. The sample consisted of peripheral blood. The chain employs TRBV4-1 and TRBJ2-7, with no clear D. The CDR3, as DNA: TGCGCCAGCAGCCAAGACCACGAGCAGTACTTC. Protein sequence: CASSQDHEQYF.